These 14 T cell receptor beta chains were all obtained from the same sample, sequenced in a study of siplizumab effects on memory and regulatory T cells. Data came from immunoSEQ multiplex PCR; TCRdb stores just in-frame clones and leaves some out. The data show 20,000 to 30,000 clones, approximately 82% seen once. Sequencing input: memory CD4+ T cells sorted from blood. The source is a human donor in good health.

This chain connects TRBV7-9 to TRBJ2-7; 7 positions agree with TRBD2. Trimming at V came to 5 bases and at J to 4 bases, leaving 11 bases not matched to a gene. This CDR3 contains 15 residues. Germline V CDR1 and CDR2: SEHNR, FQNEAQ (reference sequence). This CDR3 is CASSPRDSLAYEQYF. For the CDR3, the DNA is TGTGCCAGCAGCCCTCGCGACTCACTAGCGTACGAGCAGTACTTC.

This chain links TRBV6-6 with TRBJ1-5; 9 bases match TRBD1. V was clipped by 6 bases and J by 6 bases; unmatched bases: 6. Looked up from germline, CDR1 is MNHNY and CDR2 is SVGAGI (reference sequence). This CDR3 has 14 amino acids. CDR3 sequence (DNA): TGTGCCAGCAGGGGGACAGGGTCTGGTCAGCCCCAGCATTTT. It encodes CASRGTGSGQPQHF.

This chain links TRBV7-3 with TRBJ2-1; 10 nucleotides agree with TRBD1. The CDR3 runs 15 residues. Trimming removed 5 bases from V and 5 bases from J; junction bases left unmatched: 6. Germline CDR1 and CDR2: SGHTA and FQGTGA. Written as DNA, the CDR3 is TGTGCCAGCAGCAATGACGGGACAGGGGACAATGAGCAGTTCTTC. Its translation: CASSNDGTGDNEQFF.

For the CDR3, the DNA is TGTGCCAGCAGCCCCGAACAGGGGGCAACTAATGAAAAACTGTTTTTT. The encoded protein is CASSPEQGATNEKLFF. This chain joins TRBV9 and TRBJ1-4; TRBD1 matches 8 bases. The CDR3 contains 16 residues. The V and J ends lost 4 bases and 0 bases, in that order; junction bases with no gene match: 5. The germline gives CDR1 SGDLS, CDR2 YYNGEE. Combining the CDR3 with reference TRBV9 and TRBJ1-4 gives the whole variable domain DSGVTQTPKHLITATGQRVTLRCSPRSGDLSVYWYQQSLDQGLQFLIQYYNGEERAKGNILERFSAQQFPDLHSELNLSSLELGDSALYFCASSPEQGATNEKLFFGSGTQLSVL.

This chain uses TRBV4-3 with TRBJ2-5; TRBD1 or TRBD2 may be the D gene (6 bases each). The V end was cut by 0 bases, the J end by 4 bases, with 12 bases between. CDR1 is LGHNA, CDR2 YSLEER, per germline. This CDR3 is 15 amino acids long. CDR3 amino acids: CASSQERGGGETQYF. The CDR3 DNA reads TGCGCCAGCAGCCAAGAAAGAGGGGGAGGAGAGACCCAGTACTTC.

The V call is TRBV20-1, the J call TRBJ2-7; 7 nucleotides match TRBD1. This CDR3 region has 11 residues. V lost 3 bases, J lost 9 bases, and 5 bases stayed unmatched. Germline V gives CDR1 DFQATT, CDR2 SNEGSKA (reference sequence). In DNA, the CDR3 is TGCAGTGCTAGTCACAGGGGACGGCAGTACTTC. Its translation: CSASHRGRQYF.

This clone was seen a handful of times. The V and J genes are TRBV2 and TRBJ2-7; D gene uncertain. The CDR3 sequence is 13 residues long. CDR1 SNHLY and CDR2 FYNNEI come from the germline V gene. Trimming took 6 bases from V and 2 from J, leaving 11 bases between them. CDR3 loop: CASRYMDTYEQYF. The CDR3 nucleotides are TGTGCCAGCAGGTACATGGATACCTACGAGCAGTACTTC.

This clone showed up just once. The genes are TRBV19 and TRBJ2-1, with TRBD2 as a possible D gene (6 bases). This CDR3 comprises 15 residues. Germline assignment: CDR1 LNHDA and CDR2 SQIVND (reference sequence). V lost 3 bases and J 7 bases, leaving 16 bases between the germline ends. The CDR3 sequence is CASSIGVAVSNEQFF. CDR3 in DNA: TGTGCCAGTAGTATCGGGGTAGCGGTTTCGAATGAGCAGTTCTTC.

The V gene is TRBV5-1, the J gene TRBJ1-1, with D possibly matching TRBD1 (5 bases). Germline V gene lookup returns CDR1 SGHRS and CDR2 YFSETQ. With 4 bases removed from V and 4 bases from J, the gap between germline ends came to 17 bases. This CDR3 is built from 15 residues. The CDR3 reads CASSTAGESFTEAFF. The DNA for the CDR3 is TGCGCCAGCAGCACCGCGGGGGAGAGTTTCACTGAAGCTTTCTTT.

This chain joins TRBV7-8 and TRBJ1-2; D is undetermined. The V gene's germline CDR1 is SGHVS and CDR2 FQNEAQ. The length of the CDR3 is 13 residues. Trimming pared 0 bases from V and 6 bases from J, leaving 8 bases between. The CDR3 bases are TGTGCCAGCAGCTTAGCCCGGGCCGATGGCTACACCTTC. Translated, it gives CASSLARADGYTF.

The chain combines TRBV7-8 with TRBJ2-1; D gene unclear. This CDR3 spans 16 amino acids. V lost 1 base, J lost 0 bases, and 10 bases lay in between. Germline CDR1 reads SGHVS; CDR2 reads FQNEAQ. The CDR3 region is CASSLVHATSYNEQFF. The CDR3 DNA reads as TGTGCCAGCAGCTTAGTGCATGCGACCTCCTACAATGAGCAGTTCTTC.

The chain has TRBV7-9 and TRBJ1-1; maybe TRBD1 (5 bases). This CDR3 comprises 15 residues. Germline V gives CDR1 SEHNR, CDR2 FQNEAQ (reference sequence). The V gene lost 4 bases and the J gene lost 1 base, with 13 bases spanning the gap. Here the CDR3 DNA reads TGTGCCAGCAGCTCTACAGGACGGACGAACACTGAAGCTTTCTTT. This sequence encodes CASSSTGRTNTEAFF.

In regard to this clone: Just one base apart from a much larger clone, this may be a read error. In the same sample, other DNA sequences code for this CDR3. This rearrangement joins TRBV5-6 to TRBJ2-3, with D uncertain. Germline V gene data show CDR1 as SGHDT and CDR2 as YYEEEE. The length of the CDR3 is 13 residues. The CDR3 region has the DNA TGCGCCAGCAGCTTGGCCAAAACAGATACGCAGTATTTT. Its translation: CASSLAKTDTQYF.

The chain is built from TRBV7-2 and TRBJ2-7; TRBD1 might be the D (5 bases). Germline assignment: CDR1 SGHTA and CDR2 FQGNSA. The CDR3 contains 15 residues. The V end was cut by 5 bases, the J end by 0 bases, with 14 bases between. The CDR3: CASSARQLNSYEQYF. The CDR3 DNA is TGTGCCAGCAGCGCCAGACAGTTAAACTCCTACGAGCAGTACTTC.